A single sample gave rise to the 9 T cell receptor beta chains below, sequenced in a study of neurological immune-mediated disorders. MiXCR, run by TCRdb on the 5' RACE reads, gives a single entry per CDR3 protein. Of 69,000 or so distinct CDR3 sequences in the sample, 4.8% were seen once. The sequencing sample was made of PBMCs. The origin of the receptors is a woman in her seventies with multiple sclerosis.

This clonotype came up many times. This chain joins TRBV20-1 and TRBJ1-5; perhaps TRBD1 as D (6 bases). Germline V CDR1 and CDR2: DFQATT, SNEGSKA (reference sequence). V was clipped by 3 bases and J by 0 bases, with 12 bases between them. This CDR3 is built from 15 residues. CDR3 nucleotide sequence: TGCAGTGCTAGTCCGCCAGGGGTTAGCAATCAGCCCCAGCATTTT. Encoded protein: CSASPPGVSNQPQHF.

This clonotype has ten or more counts. The CDR3: CASSRDIDYEQYF. As DNA, the CDR3 is TGTGCCAGCAGTCGGGACATAGACTACGAGCAGTACTTC. The chain is built from TRBV6-5 and TRBJ2-7; maybe TRBD1 (6 bases). Germline V gene lookup returns CDR1 MNHEY and CDR2 SVGAGI. V lost 5 bases and J 3 bases, leaving 11 bases between the germline ends. This CDR3 spans 13 amino acids.

This clonotype was detected ten times or more. The chain is built from TRBV7-2 and TRBJ2-7, with 12 bases aligning to TRBD2. This CDR3 comprises 16 residues. CDR1 is SGHTA and CDR2 is FQGNSA in the germline V gene. J gave up 2 bases and V 5 bases, and 7 bases lay outside the gene matches. The CDR3 DNA reads as TGTGCCAGCAGCCCCCTAGCGGGAGGGCCCCCCTACGAGCAGTACTTC. The encoded protein is CASSPLAGGPPYEQYF.

This clonotype showed up many times. The rearrangement joins TRBV5-5 to TRBJ1-2; D is undetermined. CDR3 size: 12 residues. Germline V gene data show CDR1 as SGHKS and CDR2 as YYEKEE (reference sequence). Trimming cost V 0 bases and J 4 bases, with 4 bases left between them. The CDR3 here is CASSLDGYGYTF. The CDR3 DNA reads TGTGCCAGCAGCTTGGACGGCTATGGCTACACCTTC.

This clonotype was detected ten times or more. V and J are TRBV12-3 or TRBV12-4 and TRBJ2-1; the match to TRBD2 covers 15 bases. This CDR3 is 20 amino acids long. V gave up 1 base and J gave up 9 bases; unmatched junction bases: 16. The CDR3 DNA follows: TGTGCCAGCAGTTTAGGTTGGGCAGGGCGAGGACTAGCGGGAGGGTTTGAGCAGTTCTTC. Amino acids: CASSLGWAGRGLAGGFEQFF.

In this sample, this clonotype turned up many times. The chain employs TRBV10-3 and TRBJ2-3; 8 bases align to TRBD2. There are 14 residues in the CDR3. V lost 9 bases and J lost 0; bases outside the gene matches: 5. Germline-derived CDR1 and CDR2 are ENHRY and SYGVKD. CDR3 residues: CAIRSGASTDTQYF. The CDR3 DNA follows: TGTGCCATTCGTAGCGGGGCAAGCACAGATACGCAGTATTTT.

This clonotype was picked up many times. This chain joins TRBV6-6 and TRBJ2-2, with 7 positions matching TRBD2. CDR3 length: 15 residues. Germline V gene sequence: CDR1 MNHNY, CDR2 SVGAGI (reference sequence). After removal of 4 bases from V and 4 bases from J, the junction contained 6 bases not matched to a gene. CDR3 sequence: CASSSRLATTGELFF. The DNA for the CDR3 is TGTGCCAGCAGTTCGCGACTAGCAACCACCGGGGAGCTGTTTTTT.

This clonotype was seen repeatedly, ten times or more. This chain links TRBV7-9 with TRBJ2-5; possible D gene TRBD1, 6 bases. Germline CDR1 SEHNR, CDR2 FQNEAQ (reference sequence). This CDR3 has 14 amino acids. V lost 5 bases to trimming and J lost 1 base, with 11 bases between them. The CDR3: CASSHWTVQETQYF. The CDR3 DNA is TGTGCCAGCAGCCACTGGACAGTCCAAGAGACCCAGTACTTC. The entire variable domain, with the rest obtained from reference TRBV7-9 and TRBJ2-5, is as follows: DTGVSQNPRHKITKRGQNVTFRCDPISEHNRLYWYRQTLGQGPEFLTYFQNEAQLEKSRLLSDRFSAERPKGSFSTLEIQRTEQGDSAMYLCASSHWTVQETQYFGPGTRLLVL.

The table lists this clonotype with many counts. The chain links TRBV12-3 or TRBV12-4 to TRBJ2-6; D is uncertain. CDR3 length equals 15 residues. Trimming left V 3 bases short and J 0 bases short, with 6 bases between. The CDR3 spells CASSFDGSGANVLTF. In DNA, the CDR3 is TGTGCCAGCAGTTTCGACGGCTCTGGGGCCAACGTCCTGACTTTC.